The present TCR beta chain was sequenced within a study of response to subunit inactivated influenza vaccine. Germline-derived CDR1 and CDR2 are LNHNV and YYDKDF (reference sequence). The length of the CDR3 is 15 residues. V was cut by 3 bases and J by 5 bases, with 16 bases left in between. MiXCR, run by TCRdb on the RT-PCR reads, gives a single entry per CDR3 protein. The top ten clones hold roughly 2.8% of a sample with about 540,000 distinct CDR3 sequences, 20% to 25% of them seen once. This same sample was also taken into another study, of T cells expressing NK-cell markers. That report notes: The TCR beta cDNA came from 5'RACE template switching with UMIs. With respect to HCMV, seven of the eight sequenced donors were seropositive, and one was seronegative. Sorting of alpha-beta TCR T cells alone was achieved in several experiments with an anti-gamma-delta TCR antibody. In a group of several donors, dominant NKG2C+ clonotypes represented roughly 1.0-8% of CD8+ T cells.

This material consisted of CD4+ T cells sorted from PBMCs, taken about 11 days after vaccination. The gene calls are TRBV15 and TRBJ2-5; tentatively, D is TRBD2 (6 bases). The receptor was derived from a man aged 45-60 years who received an inactivated influenza vaccine. The CDR3 region has the DNA TGTGCCACCAGCAGTCCATACGGGAGATCGGAGACCCAGTACTTC. Its protein product is CATSSPYGRSETQYF. Combining the CDR3 with reference TRBV15 and TRBJ2-5 gives the whole variable domain DAMVIQNPRYQVTQFGKPVTLSCSQTLNHNVMYWYQQKSSQAPKLLFHYYDKDFNNEADTPDNFQSRRPNTSFCFLDIRSPGLGDTAMYLCATSSPYGRSETQYFGPGTRLLVL.